This entry lists 12 T cell receptor beta chains sequenced from one sample in a study of T cell repertoires in cytomegalovirus infection. TCRdb recomputed calls from the reads with MiXCR, one row per CDR3 protein. The sample carries 150,000 to 200,000 distinct CDR3 sequences, roughly 28% recorded once. Sequenced input: PBMCs. These receptors came from a human donor in good health (CMV status not recorded). Some clones in this sample may be carry-over from other donors' samples.

The V call is TRBV15, the J call TRBJ1-2; D is ambiguous. The CDR3 has 16 residues. Germline V CDR1 and CDR2: LNHNV, YYDKDF (reference sequence). Trimming cost V 4 bases and J 1 base, with 16 bases left between them. CDR3 region: CATSTTQPNHNYGYTF. The CDR3 nucleotides read TGTGCCACCAGCACAACTCAGCCTAATCATAACTATGGCTACACCTTC.

V gene TRBV10-3 combines with J gene TRBJ1-2; D might be TRBD1 (6 bases). CDR1 ENHRY and CDR2 SYGVKD come from the germline V gene. The CDR3 runs 15 residues. V was shortened by 10 bases and J by 5 bases, with 23 bases between the two germline ends. This CDR3 reads CATSTGSFSLYGYTF. CDR3 nucleotides: TGTGCCACCTCGACAGGCTCCTTCTCTCTTTATGGCTACACCTTC.

The sample holds a few counts of this clonotype. V and J are TRBV20-1 and TRBJ2-5; 12 bases are a match to TRBD2. Losses at the gene ends were 6 bases for V and 7 bases for J; bases not matched to a gene: 15. Germline CDR1 reads DFQATT; CDR2 reads SNEGSKA (reference sequence). This CDR3 region has 16 residues. The CDR3 region is CSAKQTSGGFFGTQYF. CDR3 sequence (DNA): TGCAGTGCCAAGCAAACTAGCGGGGGGTTCTTCGGGACCCAGTACTTC.

The chain uses TRBV7-6 and TRBJ2-1; 13 positions agree with TRBD2. CDR3 size: 15 residues. Germline V gene lookup returns CDR1 SGHVS and CDR2 FNYEAQ. The V segment lost 1 base and the J segment 8 bases; nucleotides outside the gene matches: 2. The CDR3 bases are TGTGCCAGCAGCTTAGAAGGGACTAGCGGGGATGAGCAGTTCTTC. Its protein product is CASSLEGTSGDEQFF.

In this sample, this clonotype turned up a few times. V and J are TRBV4-1 and TRBJ1-2; 10 bases are shared with TRBD1. From germline, CDR1 is MGHRA and CDR2 YSYEKL. The J segment lost 4 bases and the V segment lost 0 bases, leaving 2 bases of the junction unmatched. The CDR3 consists of 15 residues. CDR3: CASSQEGTGVYGYTF. Written as DNA, the CDR3 is TGCGCCAGCAGCCAAGAAGGGACAGGGGTCTATGGCTACACCTTC.

This clonotype was found a few times. The rearrangement uses TRBV19 and TRBJ2-2; D call uncertain. Germline V CDR1 and CDR2: LNHDA, SQIVND (reference sequence). This CDR3 has 17 residues. The V end was cut by 2 bases, the J end by 4 bases, with 17 bases between. The CDR3 DNA follows: TGTGCCAGTAGTATAACCACCTTGGTCCGAGGCACCGGGGAGCTGTTTTTT. This translates into CASSITTLVRGTGELFF.

The gene calls are TRBV4-3 and TRBJ2-3; 14 positions match TRBD2. The CDR3 has 16 amino acids. CDR1 and CDR2 from the germline V gene are LGHNA and YSLEER. With 4 bases clipped from V and 4 bases from J, the junction kept 4 bases outside the gene matches. The CDR3 sequence: CASSPRLAGGADTQYF. The CDR3 DNA follows: TGCGCCAGCAGCCCCCGACTAGCGGGGGGGGCAGATACGCAGTATTTT.

V and J are TRBV7-9 and TRBJ2-7; 8 positions match TRBD1. Germline V gene data show CDR1 as SEHNR and CDR2 as FQNEAQ (reference sequence). The V gene end was trimmed by 5 bases and the J gene end by 7 bases; junction bases not matched to a gene: 13. The CDR3 is made up of 15 amino acids. The CDR3 region is CASSPGTGPRGEQYF. Here the CDR3 DNA reads TGTGCCAGCAGCCCTGGGACAGGACCAAGGGGGGAGCAGTACTTC. Supplemented by reference TRBV7-9 and TRBJ2-7, the full variable domain reads DTGVSQNPRHKITKRGQNVTFRCDPISEHNRLYWYRQTLGQGPEFLTYFQNEAQLEKSRLLSDRFSAERPKGSFSTLEIQRTEQGDSAMYLCASSPGTGPRGEQYFGPGTRLTVT.

The chain recombines TRBV25-1 with TRBJ1-3; no definite D call. The V end was cut by 2 bases, the J end by 7 bases, with 15 bases between. CDR1 and CDR2 (germline): MGHDK, SYGVNS. The CDR3 covers 15 residues. The CDR3 DNA sequence: TGTGCCAGCAGTGAAGAGACTGGGCAGAGGAACACCATATATTTT. Translation: CASSEETGQRNTIYF. Filled out from reference TRBV25-1 and TRBJ1-3, the complete variable domain reads EADIYQTPRYLVIGTGKKITLECSQTMGHDKMYWYQQDPGMELHLIHYSYGVNSTEKGDLSSESTVSRIRTEHFPLTLESARPSHTSQYLCASSEETGQRNTIYFGEGSWLTVV.

A few counts support this clonotype. CDR3 sequence (DNA): TGTGCCAGCAGCCTTACAGGTTCGAGGTACCAAGAGACCCAGTACTTC. The encoded protein is CASSLTGSRYQETQYF. V is TRBV7-9 and J is TRBJ2-5, with D perhaps TRBD1 (5 bases). The CDR3 runs to 16 residues. Trimming pared 5 bases from V and 0 bases from J, leaving 16 bases between. The germline V gene encodes CDR1 SEHNR and CDR2 FQNEAQ (reference sequence).

The V and J genes are TRBV7-2 and TRBJ1-2; D is perhaps TRBD1 (5 bases). The CDR3 has 16 residues. Germline-derived CDR1 and CDR2 are SGHTA and FQGNSA. Trimming shortened V by 4 bases and J by 4 bases, and 19 bases separated the two germline ends. In nucleotides, the CDR3 is TGTGCCAGCAGCTCATTCAGGGTAGACCCTGGCTATGGCTACACCTTC. Its protein is CASSSFRVDPGYGYTF.

The rearrangement links TRBV15 to TRBJ1-2, with D possibly matching TRBD1 (5 bases). The CDR3 is made up of 12 amino acids. From germline, CDR1 is LNHNV and CDR2 YYDKDF (reference sequence). Trimming stripped 6 bases from V and 4 bases from J, with 9 bases between. The CDR3 DNA reads as TGTGCCACCAGGGGGGTCGGCTATGGCTACACCTTC. Its translation is CATRGVGYGYTF.